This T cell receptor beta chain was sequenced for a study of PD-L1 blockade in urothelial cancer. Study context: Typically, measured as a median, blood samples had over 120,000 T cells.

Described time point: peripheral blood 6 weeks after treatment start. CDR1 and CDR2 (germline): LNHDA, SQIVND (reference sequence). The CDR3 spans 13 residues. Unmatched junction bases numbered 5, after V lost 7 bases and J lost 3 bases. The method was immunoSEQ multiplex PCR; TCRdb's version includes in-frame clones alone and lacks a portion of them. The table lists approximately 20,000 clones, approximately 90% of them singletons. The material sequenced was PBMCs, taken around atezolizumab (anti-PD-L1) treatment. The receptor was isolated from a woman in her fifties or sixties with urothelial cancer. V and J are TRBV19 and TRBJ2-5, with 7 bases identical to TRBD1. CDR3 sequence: CASNTGTEETQYF. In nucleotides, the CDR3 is TGTGCCAGTAATACCGGGACAGAAGAGACCCAGTACTTC.